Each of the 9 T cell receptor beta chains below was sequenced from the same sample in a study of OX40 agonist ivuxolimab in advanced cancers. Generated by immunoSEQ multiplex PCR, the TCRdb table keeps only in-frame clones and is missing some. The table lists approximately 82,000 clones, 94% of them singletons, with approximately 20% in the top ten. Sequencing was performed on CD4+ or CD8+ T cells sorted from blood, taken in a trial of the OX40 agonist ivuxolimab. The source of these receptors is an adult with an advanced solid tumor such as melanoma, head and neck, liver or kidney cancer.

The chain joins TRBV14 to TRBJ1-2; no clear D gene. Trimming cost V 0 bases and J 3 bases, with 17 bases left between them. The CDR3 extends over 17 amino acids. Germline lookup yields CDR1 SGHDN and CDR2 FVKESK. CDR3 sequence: CASSQDRRLRRHYGYTF. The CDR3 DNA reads TGTGCCAGCAGCCAAGATCGGAGACTCCGAAGGCACTATGGCTACACCTTC.

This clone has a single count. CDR3 coding DNA: TGTGCCAGCAGTTTATTGGGGACAGGGCCTTACAGCAATCAGCCCCAGCATTTT. Protein: CASSLLGTGPYSNQPQHF. The V gene is TRBV28, the J gene TRBJ1-5, with 9 positions matching TRBD1. This CDR3 is 18 amino acids long. Unmatched junction bases numbered 8, after V lost 1 base and J lost 1 base. CDR1 and CDR2 from the germline V gene are MDHEN and SYDVKM.

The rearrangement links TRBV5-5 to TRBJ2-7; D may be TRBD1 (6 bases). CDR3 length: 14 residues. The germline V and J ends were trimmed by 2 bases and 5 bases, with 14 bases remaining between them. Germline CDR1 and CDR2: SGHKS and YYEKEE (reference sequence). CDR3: CASSLARGGDEQYF. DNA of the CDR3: TGTGCCAGCAGCTTAGCCAGGGGTGGGGACGAGCAGTACTTC.

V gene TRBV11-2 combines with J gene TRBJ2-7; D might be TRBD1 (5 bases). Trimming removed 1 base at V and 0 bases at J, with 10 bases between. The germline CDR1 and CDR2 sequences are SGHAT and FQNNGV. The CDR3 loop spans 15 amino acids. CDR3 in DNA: TGTGCCAGCAGCTTAGGACAGTTGACCTCCTACGAGCAGTACTTC. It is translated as CASSLGQLTSYEQYF. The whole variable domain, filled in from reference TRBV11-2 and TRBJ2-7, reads EAGVAQSPRYKIIEKRQSVAFWCNPISGHATLYWYQQILGQGPKLLIQFQNNGVVDDSQLPKDRFSAERLKGVDSTLKIQPAKLEDSAVYLCASSLGQLTSYEQYFGPGTRLTVT.

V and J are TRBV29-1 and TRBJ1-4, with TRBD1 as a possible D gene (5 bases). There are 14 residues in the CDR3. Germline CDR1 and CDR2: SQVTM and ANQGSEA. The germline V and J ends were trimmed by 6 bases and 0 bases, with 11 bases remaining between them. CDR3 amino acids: CSVGGGSTNEKLFF. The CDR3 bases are TGCAGCGTGGGGGGGGGATCAACTAATGAAAAACTGTTTTTT.

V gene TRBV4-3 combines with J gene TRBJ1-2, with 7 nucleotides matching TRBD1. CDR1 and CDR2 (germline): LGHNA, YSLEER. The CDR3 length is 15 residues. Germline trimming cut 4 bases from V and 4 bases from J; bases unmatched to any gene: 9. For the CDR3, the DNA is TGCGCCAGCAGCCGAGGACCCCGGGACAGCTATGGCTACACCTTC. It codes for CASSRGPRDSYGYTF.

The CDR3 DNA reads TGTGCCAGCAGGCGCATGGGACAGGTTGACTCTGGAAACACCATATATTTT. Amino acid sequence: CASRRMGQVDSGNTIYF. The chain links TRBV28 to TRBJ1-3, with TRBD1 matching 8 bases. This CDR3 region has 17 residues. V trimming: 6 bases; J trimming: 0 bases; junction bases outside the gene matches: 10. CDR1 MDHEN and CDR2 SYDVKM come from the germline V gene.

The CDR3: CASSQDLGLGTEAFF. In nucleotides, the CDR3 is TGCGCCAGCAGCCAAGATTTGGGGCTGGGCACTGAAGCTTTCTTT. The chain carries TRBV4-3 and TRBJ1-1, with a possible D match to TRBD1 (5 bases). The CDR3 is 15 residues long. V dropped 0 bases and J dropped 4 bases, with 12 bases sitting between them. The germline V gene encodes CDR1 LGHNA and CDR2 YSLEER.

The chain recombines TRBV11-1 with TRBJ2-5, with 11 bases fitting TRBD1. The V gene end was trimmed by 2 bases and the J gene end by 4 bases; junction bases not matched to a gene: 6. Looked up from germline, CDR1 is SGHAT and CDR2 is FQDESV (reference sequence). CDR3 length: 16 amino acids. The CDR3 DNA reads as TGTGCCAGCAGCTTAACTCCCGGGACAGGGGGAGAGACCCAGTACTTC. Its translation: CASSLTPGTGGETQYF.